The clone carrying this T cell receptor (beta chain) showed up many times. Its matching antigen is unknown. CDR1 and CDR2 (germline): DFQATT, SNEGSKA (reference sequence). This CDR3 comprises 11 residues. It was with a sample-barcoded 5' primer and a J-beta primer mix that a second PCR of roughly 7 to 12 cycles was run. One entry per CDR3 protein results from TCRdb running MiXCR on the 5' RACE reads. The sample consists of roughly 680,000 distinct CDR3 sequences, around 21% of them appearing once. This sample was included in a study of blood T cells in healthy people across ages. As for the study in general: With template switching, about one barcoded beta molecule was captured per two T cells. Study-wide results and caveats: Compared with aged donors, long-lived donors showed fewer expanded clones, suggesting selection. The study regarded diversity estimates from one million T cells as underestimates.

The specimen was blood. V gene TRBV20-1 combines with J gene TRBJ2-5; no reliable D call. The DNA end is a closer match to TRBJ2-1, so the J assignment may be wrong. The clonotype comes from a man between 65 and 85 years old in good health. Here the CDR3 reads CSARGTNEQFF. The CDR3 DNA is TGCAGTGCTAGAGGGACCAATGAGCAGTTCTTC.